These T cell receptor beta chains were read from a single sample in a study of shared clonotypes between healthy human individuals. The protocol was immunoSEQ multiplex PCR, while the TCRdb copy is restricted to in-frame clones and leaves out a portion. The data show 1 million to 1.3 million clones, around 78% seen once. The sequenced sample was memory CD4+ T cells from PBMCs. The receptors were sampled from a man younger than 35 in good health. Some clones in this sample may be carry-over from other donors' samples. The CDR3 runs from the conserved cysteine through the conserved F or W. A D gene is named only where the DNA matches it firmly. Only some rows state a clone size, as once, few, many or a class for expanded clones.

>TRBV5-5|-|-|TRBJ2-7
CASSLVGYEQYF
TGTGCCAGCAGCTTGGTCGGTTACGAGCAGTACTTC
>TRBV18|-|TRBD1|TRBJ1-5
CASSPKTGIDQPQHF
TGTGCCAGCTCACCGAAGACAGGGATCGATCAGCCCCAGCATTTT
>TRBV6-5|once|-|TRBJ2-2
CASSSALSVGELFF
TGTGCCAGCAGTTCTGCTCTATCCGTCGGGGAGCTGTTTTTT
>TRBV28|many|-|TRBJ2-7
CASGLRYYEQYF
TGTGCCAGCGGGCTCAGATACTACGAGCAGTACTTC
>TRBV5-1|-|-|TRBJ2-3
CASSSQTRTTDTQYF
TGCGCCAGCAGCTCCCAGACTAGGACTACAGATACGCAGTATTTT
>TRBV25-1|few|-|TRBJ1-1
CASSGDAGRAFF
TGTGCCAGCAGTGGGGATGCAGGGAGAGCTTTCTTT
>TRBV9|many|TRBD2|TRBJ2-5
CASSPHGLAEEETQYF
TGTGCCAGCAGTCCTCACGGCCTAGCGGAGGAAGAGACCCAGTACTTC
>TRBV29-1|-|-|TRBJ1-1
CSVAARGGWGTEAFF
TGCAGCGTCGCGGCTAGGGGGGGCTGGGGCACTGAAGCTTTCTTT
>TRBV28|-|-|TRBJ2-7
CASRPVSSSYEQYF
TGTGCCAGCAGACCGGTTAGCAGCTCCTACGAGCAGTACTTC
>TRBV7-9|once|TRBD1|TRBJ2-5
CASSLGDRGQETQYF
TGTGCCAGCAGCTTAGGGGACAGGGGGCAAGAGACCCAGTACTTC
>TRBV6-6|-|TRBD1|TRBJ1-5
CASTKDRVDNQPQHF
TGTGCCAGCACCAAAGACAGGGTGGACAATCAGCCCCAGCATTTT
>TRBV5-5|-|-|TRBJ2-5
CASSLVRVETQYF
TGTGCCAGCAGCTTGGTTAGGGTAGAGACCCAGTACTTC
>TRBV5-4|once|-|TRBJ1-1
CASSPPGKGGTEAFF
TGTGCCAGCAGCCCACCGGGGAAGGGAGGCACTGAAGCTTTCTTT
>TRBV5-1|-|-|TRBJ2-1
CASSLEDPSYNEQFF
TGCGCCAGCAGCTTGGAGGACCCATCGTACAATGAGCAGTTCTTC
>TRBV5-1|-|-|TRBJ2-3
CASSVGSGISDTQYF
TGCGCCAGCAGCGTCGGGTCGGGGATATCGGATACGCAGTATTTT
>TRBV20-1|many|-|TRBJ1-1
CSATKTEAFF
TGCAGTGCTACAAAAACAGAAGCTTTCTTT
>TRBV6-1|once|TRBD1|TRBJ1-2
CASSRDRGGYGYTF
TGTGCCAGCAGCAGGGACAGGGGGGGATATGGCTACACCTTC
>TRBV6-6|-|-|TRBJ1-1
CASTIRGGPTEAFF
TGTGCCAGCACTATAAGGGGGGGTCCCACTGAAGCTTTCTTT
>TRBV5-1|-|TRBD1|TRBJ1-2
CASSSGQGLGGYTF
TGCGCCAGCAGCTCGGGACAGGGGCTTGGTGGCTACACCTTC
>TRBV18|once|TRBD1|TRBJ1-2
CASSLGTATYGYTF
TGTGCCAGCTCACTTGGGACAGCCACCTATGGCTACACCTTC
>TRBV2|-|-|TRBJ1-3
CASSESRGQRNTIYF
TGTGCCAGCAGTGAAAGTAGGGGTCAAAGAAACACCATATATTTT
>TRBV4-3|-|-|TRBJ1-2
CASSLALRRPLNYGYTF
TGCGCCAGCAGCCTAGCCCTCCGCAGGCCGCTAAACTATGGCTACACCTTC
>TRBV2|-|TRBD1|TRBJ2-7
CASTPDRGPYEQYF
TGTGCCAGCACCCCGGACAGGGGGCCCTACGAGCAGTACTTC
>TRBV27|few|-|TRBJ2-2
CASSPRGANTGELFF
TGTGCCAGCAGTCCTCGGGGAGCGAACACCGGGGAGCTGTTTTTT
>TRBV4-1|-|TRBD1|TRBJ2-3
CASSQGSGYQGVGDTQYF
TGCGCCAGCAGCCAAGGTTCCGGTTACCAGGGGGTAGGAGATACGCAGTATTTT
>TRBV9|-|-|TRBJ2-1
CASSAFGSSYNEQFF
TGTGCCAGCAGTGCCTTCGGGAGCTCCTACAATGAGCAGTTCTTC
>TRBV7-2|-|-|TRBJ2-1
CASSLVYLAGRNEQFF
TGTGCCAGCAGCTTAGTGTACCTAGCTGGGCGCAATGAGCAGTTCTTC
>TRBV28|few|-|TRBJ1-3
CASSLDGNTIYF
TGTGCCAGCAGTTTGGATGGAAACACCATATATTTT
>TRBV28|once|TRBD1|TRBJ1-5
CASSWGTVDQPQHF
TGTGCCAGCAGTTGGGGGACAGTGGACCAGCCCCAGCATTTT
>TRBV29-1|few|-|TRBJ2-5
CSGGYQETQYF
TGCAGCGGGGGGTACCAAGAGACCCAGTACTTC
>TRBV19|-|TRBD2|TRBJ2-1
CASSTTRGRVNEQFF
TGTGCCAGTAGTACCACCCGCGGGAGAGTCAATGAGCAGTTCTTC
>TRBV5-1|once|-|TRBJ2-1
CASSLEGGRINEQFF
TGCGCCAGCAGCTTGGAAGGGGGTCGGATTAATGAGCAGTTCTTC
>TRBV5-1|-|TRBD2|TRBJ2-7
CASSPVAGETYEQYF
TGCGCCAGCAGCCCGGTAGCGGGAGAGACCTACGAGCAGTACTTC
>TRBV27|-|-|TRBJ2-1
CASMTYNEQFF
TGTGCCAGCATGACCTACAATGAGCAGTTCTTC
>TRBV6-1|-|-|TRBJ2-6
CASSDRAGANVLTF
TGTGCCAGCAGTGACAGGGCTGGGGCCAACGTCCTGACTTTC
>TRBV25-1|-|TRBD1|TRBJ2-2
CASRGGQGAVIGELFF
TGTGCCAGCAGGGGAGGACAGGGGGCTGTTATCGGGGAGCTGTTTTTT
>TRBV29-1|few|-|TRBJ2-3
CSVESDRFTDTQYF
TGCAGCGTTGAATCAGACAGGTTCACAGATACGCAGTATTTT
>TRBV27|-|TRBD1|TRBJ2-7
CASSSLRTGFTYEQYF
TGTGCCAGCAGTTCCCTCAGGACAGGTTTTACCTACGAGCAGTACTTC
>TRBV14|once|-|TRBJ2-7
CASSPRRSYEQYF
TGTGCCAGCAGCCCTCGTCGGTCCTACGAGCAGTACTTC
>TRBV4-1|-|-|TRBJ2-3
CASSQDLAATQYF
TGCGCCAGCAGCCAAGATTTAGCAGCTACGCAGTATTTT
>TRBV19|-|-|TRBJ1-2
CASTPTGRDYGYTF
TGTGCCAGTACCCCTACAGGGAGGGACTATGGCTACACCTTC
>TRBV5-1|-|TRBD2|TRBJ2-5
CASSGGTSGRGETQYF
TGCGCCAGCAGCGGCGGGACTAGCGGGAGGGGCGAGACCCAGTACTTC
>TRBV4-2|-|TRBD2|TRBJ2-7
CASSQVGLAGGQATEQYF
TGTGCCAGCAGCCAAGTTGGGCTAGCGGGAGGCCAGGCGACAGAGCAGTACTTC
>TRBV5-1|many|-|TRBJ1-2
CASSLVREYGYTF
TGCGCCAGCAGCTTGGTGCGAGAGTATGGCTACACCTTC
>TRBV11-1|-|-|TRBJ1-2
CASSLRTDNYGYTF
TGTGCCAGCAGCTTACGGACGGACAACTATGGCTACACCTTC
>TRBV7-8|-|TRBD1|TRBJ2-7
CATNPGQGRAYEQYF
TGTGCCACCAATCCGGGACAGGGGCGAGCCTACGAGCAGTACTTC
>TRBV7-9|once|-|TRBJ1-1
CASSPGTEAFF
TGTGCCAGCAGCCCGGGGACCGAAGCTTTCTTT
>TRBV5-4|-|-|TRBJ2-7
CASSWGTGVGDEQYF
TGTGCCAGCAGCTGGGGAACGGGAGTAGGAGACGAGCAGTACTTC
>TRBV6-6|once|TRBD1|TRBJ2-1
CASSFPGQGSYNEQFF
TGTGCCAGCAGTTTTCCGGGACAGGGGTCCTACAATGAGCAGTTCTTC
>TRBV7-3|few|TRBD2|TRBJ2-2
CASSPWEGTGTGELFF
TGTGCCAGCAGCCCCTGGGAGGGAACGGGCACCGGGGAGCTGTTTTTT
>TRBV10-3|few|-|TRBJ2-3
CAISARDTQYF
TGTGCCATCAGTGCCAGGGATACGCAGTATTTT
>TRBV9|few|-|TRBJ1-1
CASSVSRNTEAFF
TGTGCCAGCAGCGTGTCCAGGAACACTGAAGCTTTCTTT
>TRBV5-1|-|-|TRBJ2-7
CASSGSGSSYEQYF
TGCGCCAGCAGTGGAAGCGGAAGCTCCTACGAGCAGTACTTC
>TRBV18|-|TRBD2|TRBJ2-2
CASSPTSAGTGELFF
TGTGCCAGCTCACCAACTAGCGCGGGAACCGGGGAGCTGTTTTTT